The clone carrying this T cell receptor (beta chain) was counted at least ten times. Its antigen is unidentified. The record originates from a study of breast tumors, draining lymph nodes, adjacent tissues. Whole-study findings and limits: Tumor and nontumor repertoires were significantly more similar in luminal-like than in basal-like breast cancer. Tumor repertoires ranked between lymph nodes and nontumor tissue in diversity, with V and J gene preferences. Most tumor T cells seemingly derive from lymph node, then expand in tumor.

TCRdb passed the multiplex PCR reads through MiXCR, listing each CDR3 protein once. The table includes roughly 16,000 distinct CDR3 sequences, 52% detected once. This CDR3 has 14 residues. V trimming: 6 bases; J trimming: 6 bases; junction bases outside the gene matches: 9. The germline CDR1 and CDR2 sequences are MNHEY and SVGAGI. The sequence was collected from a female donor with breast cancer. Some clones in this sample may be carry-over from other donors' samples. The sequenced material came from tumor-adjacent breast tissue. The chain couples TRBV6-5 to TRBJ1-2, with 8 positions matching TRBD1. The CDR3, as DNA: TGTGCCAGCAGAACCCCAGGGGGCGGCCATGGCTACACCTTC. This translates into CASRTPGGGHGYTF.